This TCR beta chain came from a study of chemoradiotherapy in HPV16-positive cancers. Samples were taken several times over chemoradiotherapy. Germline V gene sequence: CDR1 SGHNT, CDR2 YYREEE (reference sequence). The length of the CDR3 is 14 residues. V dropped 1 base and J dropped 3 bases, with 10 bases sitting between them. This clone was observed a handful of times. Data came from immunoSEQ multiplex PCR; TCRdb stores just in-frame clones and leaves some out. Here the sample spans 7,500 to 9,500 clones, less than 75% being singletons. The specimen was collected from a patient who underwent chemoradiotherapy. The origin of this receptor is a human donor with HPV-associated anogenital cancer. The chain joins TRBV5-4 to TRBJ1-2, with a possible D match to TRBD1 (5 bases). The CDR3 DNA reads TGTGCCAGCAGCTTGAGGGGATTTCACTATGGCTACACCTTC. This encodes CASSLRGFHYGYTF.